These T cell receptor beta chains were read from a single sample in a study of blood T cells in healthy people across ages. TCRdb redid the calling of the 5' RACE reads with MiXCR, one entry per CDR3 protein. The repertoire holds roughly 2 million distinct CDR3 sequences, with around half as singletons. Sequenced: blood. These receptor sequences come from a woman aged 40 to 50 in good health. CDR3s include the opening cysteine and the closing phenylalanine or tryptophan. D genes are given only for firm matches. Only some rows state a clone size, as once, few, many or a class for expanded clones.

D,size,V,J,CDR3,DNA
.,.,TRBV6-2/TRBV6-3,TRBJ2-4,CASSYIRGIQYF,TGTGCCAGCAGTTACATCCGGGGCATTCAGTACTTC
TRBD1,few,TRBV20-1,TRBJ1-5,CSADGQGGNQPQHF,TGCAGTGCCGACGGACAGGGAGGCAATCAGCCCCAGCATTTT
.,few,TRBV15,TRBJ2-7,CATSRDKQGYEQYF,TGTGCCACCAGCAGAGATAAACAGGGATACGAGCAGTACTTC
.,.,TRBV7-9,TRBJ1-2,CASSPGEGFYGYTF,TGTGCCAGCAGCCCCGGGGAGGGCTTCTATGGCTACACCTTC
TRBD1,few,TRBV20-1,TRBJ2-1,CSAARDRGRGEQFF,TGCAGTGCAGCACGCGACAGGGGCCGGGGTGAGCAGTTCTTC
.,few,TRBV12-3/TRBV12-4,TRBJ2-1,CASRNGGGGYNEQFF,TGTGCCAGCAGAAACGGGGGCGGGGGCTACAATGAGCAGTTCTTC
.,.,TRBV9,TRBJ2-1,CASSVARAVNNEQFF,TGTGCCAGCAGCGTCGCTAGGGCTGTCAACAATGAGCAGTTCTTC
.,few,TRBV29-1,TRBJ2-7,CSVKRDPRDLEQYF,TGCAGCGTTAAACGGGACCCAAGGGACCTCGAGCAGTACTTC
TRBD2,few,TRBV9,TRBJ2-7,CASSLSGDGAGEQYF,TGTGCCAGCAGCCTGAGCGGGGATGGAGCCGGCGAGCAGTACTTC
TRBD2,.,TRBV6-5,TRBJ2-1,CASRPTSGGGNEQFF,TGTGCCAGCAGGCCTACCAGCGGGGGGGGAAATGAGCAGTTCTTC
.,few,TRBV20-1,TRBJ2-1,CSAIGADGVEQFF,TGCAGTGCTATAGGGGCCGACGGGGTTGAGCAGTTCTTC
.,few,TRBV20-1,TRBJ2-1,CSAKRGSDNEQFF,TGCAGTGCTAAGAGGGGTTCGGACAATGAGCAGTTCTTC
TRBD1,.,TRBV5-1,TRBJ1-5,CASSATGIDQPQHF,TGCGCCAGCAGCGCGACAGGGATCGACCAGCCCCAGCATTTT
.,.,TRBV11-2,TRBJ1-2,CASSPPGQGQNGYTF,TGTGCCAGCAGCCCCCCGGGGCAGGGGCAGAATGGCTACACCTTC
.,.,TRBV12-3/TRBV12-4,TRBJ1-2,CASSFSTLGGYTF,TGTGCCAGCAGTTTTAGCACCTTAGGTGGCTACACCTTC
.,once,TRBV11-2,TRBJ2-5,CASSHAHRDIQETQYF,TGTGCCAGCAGCCATGCCCACCGGGACATTCAAGAGACCCAGTACTTC
.,.,TRBV7-9,TRBJ1-2,CASSPSGGLSYGYTF,TGTGCCAGCAGCCCCTCCGGGGGGCTTAGCTATGGCTACACCTTC
.,.,TRBV28,TRBJ1-6,CASILGDAYNSPLHF,.
.,.,TRBV7-9,TRBJ1-1,CASSLGAGGTTEAFF,TGTGCCAGCAGCTTAGGGGCAGGAGGTACCACTGAAGCTTTCTTT
TRBD2,.,TRBV5-1,TRBJ2-3,CASRRLADSTDTQYF,TGCGCCAGCCGGCGACTAGCAGATAGCACAGATACGCAGTATTTT
.,many,TRBV15,TRBJ1-4,CATSRWGHEKLFF,TGTGCCACCAGCAGATGGGGGCATGAAAAACTGTTTTTT
.,.,TRBV5-1,TRBJ2-5,CASRAGGGQETQYF,TGCGCCAGCAGGGCAGGAGGCGGACAAGAGACCCAGTACTTC
TRBD1,.,TRBV5-1,TRBJ2-1,CASSSETGTVYNEQFF,TGCGCCAGCAGCTCCGAGACCGGGACAGTCTACAATGAGCAGTTCTTC
.,.,TRBV27,TRBJ2-2,CASIPARDLGNGELFF,TGTGCCAGCATACCCGCTCGGGATTTGGGGAACGGGGAGCTGTTTTTT
.,.,TRBV20-1,TRBJ2-1,CSARDRDRSYNEQFF,TGCAGTGCTAGAGACAGAGACAGATCCTACAATGAGCAGTTCTTC
.,.,TRBV25-1,TRBJ1-1,CASSMAGALTEAFF,TGTGCCAGCAGTATGGCGGGGGCTCTCACTGAAGCTTTCTTT
TRBD1,.,TRBV12-3/TRBV12-4,TRBJ1-4,CASSGGQGAYEKLFF,TGTGCCAGCAGTGGGGGACAGGGGGCCTACGAAAAACTGTTTTTT
.,.,TRBV7-9,TRBJ2-6,CANSSSAGANVLTF,TGTGCCAACAGCTCCTCCGCTGGGGCCAACGTCCTGACTTTC
.,.,TRBV2,TRBJ1-2,CASSEAQVGPGDYGYTF,TGTGCCAGCAGTGAAGCGCAGGTCGGTCCTGGAGACTATGGCTACACCTTC
TRBD2,once,TRBV7-2,TRBJ2-1,CASSLAAGVVEQFF,TGTGCCAGCAGCTTAGCAGCGGGGGTCGTCGAGCAGTTCTTC
.,.,TRBV4-1,TRBJ2-1,CASSQDGPGGHNEQFF,TGCGCCAGCAGCCAAGATGGACCGGGGGGCCACAATGAGCAGTTCTTC
TRBD2,.,TRBV4-3,TRBJ2-1,CASSQERLAGGRDEQFF,TGCGCCAGCAGCCAAGAGAGGCTAGCGGGGGGACGGGATGAGCAGTTCTTC
TRBD2,.,TRBV7-2,TRBJ2-7,CASRGLAGGIYNEQYF,TGTGCCAGCAGGGGACTAGCGGGGGGGATCTACAATGAGCAGTACTTC